This T cell receptor (beta chain) derives from a study of cytomegalovirus exposure and HLA in healthy donors. In regard to this clone: Its specificity is not known.

There are 14 residues in the CDR3. Trimming took 11 bases from V and 0 from J; bases not matched to a gene: 7. From germline, CDR1 is KGHSH and CDR2 LQKENI. Both 60 Vbeta primers and 13 Jbeta primers went into the PCR. Sequencing used immunoSEQ multiplex PCR; TCRdb keeps in-frame clones, though not all of them. Of around 160,000 clones in the sample, roughly 73% were seen once. General observations from the study: There were reportedly fewer N-insertions in an Asian-associated ancestry cluster than the approximately 640-donor mean, in a later analysis. For most TCR beta V segments, an earlier analysis put the productive rate at about 87% or about 30% of the time.

Material: PBMCs. This sequence was found in a young woman in good health and CMV-seronegative. This sequence joins TRBV18 and TRBJ1-3; 7 bases fit TRBD1. CDR3 coding DNA: TGTGCCTCCGTCCGACAGGGCTCTGGAAACACCATATATTTT. Encoded protein: CASVRQGSGNTIYF.